These 7 T cell receptor beta chains came from one sample sequenced in a study of T cells in localized non-small cell lung cancer. Clones were read by immunoSEQ multiplex PCR, and TCRdb kept only the in-frame ones, dropping some. This table holds about 31,000 clones, 90% to 95% found once. Sequenced here: peripheral blood, sampled before any cancer treatment. These receptors originate from a woman aged 40-69 years with stage I lung adenocarcinoma.

The chain recombines TRBV4-1 with TRBJ2-7; D is perhaps TRBD1 or TRBD2 (6 bases each). Germline assignment: CDR1 MGHRA and CDR2 YSYEKL. CDR3 length: 16 residues. Trimming took 1 base from V and 1 from J, leaving 14 bases between them. The CDR3 nucleotides read TGCGCCAGCAGCCAAGCATCCAGGGGAGGATCCTACGAGCAGTACTTC. Protein sequence: CASSQASRGGSYEQYF.

The chain joins TRBV5-1 to TRBJ2-2; 11 bases are shared with TRBD2. Germline V gene data show CDR1 as SGHRS and CDR2 as YFSETQ. J was trimmed by 5 bases and V by 2 bases; bases with no gene match: 2. The CDR3 is 15 residues long. CDR3 sequence (DNA): TGCGCCAGCAGCTTCCTAGCGGGGGGTACCGGGGAGCTGTTTTTT. Its translation: CASSFLAGGTGELFF.

V usage is TRBV28 and J usage is TRBJ1-1; 8 bases are a match to TRBD1. There are 15 residues in the CDR3. Germline V lookup: CDR1 MDHEN, CDR2 SYDVKM. After removal of 3 bases from V and 0 bases from J, the junction contained 3 bases not matched to a gene. Written as DNA, the CDR3 is TGTGCCAGCAGTTTCAGACAGGGGATGAACACTGAAGCTTTCTTT. Translation gives CASSFRQGMNTEAFF.

CDR3 region: CASRQGSSYEQYF. CDR3 nucleotides: TGTGCCAGCAGACAGGGTTCCTCCTACGAGCAGTACTTC. This chain joins TRBV2 and TRBJ2-7; perhaps TRBD1 as D (6 bases). The CDR3 loop spans 13 amino acids. Germline V gene sequence: CDR1 SNHLY, CDR2 FYNNEI. With 6 bases removed from V and 0 bases from J, the gap between germline ends came to 9 bases. Together with reference TRBV2 and TRBJ2-7, the CDR3 gives the full variable domain: EPEVTQTPSHQVTQMGQEVILRCVPISNHLYFYWYRQILGQKVEFLVSFYNNEISEKSEIFDDQFSVERPDGSNFTLKIRSTKLEDSAMYFCASRQGSSYEQYFGPGTRLTVT.

The rearrangement links TRBV6-1 to TRBJ1-1; 7 positions match TRBD1. V gave up 3 bases and J gave up 1 base; unmatched junction bases: 8. Germline assignment: CDR1 MNHNS and CDR2 SASEGT. This CDR3 is built from 16 residues. CDR3 region: CASSDLIGTENTEAFF. The CDR3 DNA follows: TGTGCCAGCAGTGATTTGATAGGGACAGAGAACACTGAAGCTTTCTTT.

The V gene is TRBV5-4, the J gene TRBJ2-2, with unresolved D. Deletions cut 2 bases from V and 4 bases from J, with 9 bases between. CDR3 size: 14 residues. The germline V gene has CDR1 SGHNT and CDR2 YYREEE (reference sequence). The CDR3 DNA reads TGTGCCAGCAGCTTTCGACCGTCCACCGGGGAGCTGTTTTTT. Residues: CASSFRPSTGELFF. The complete variable domain, with remaining parts taken from reference TRBV5-4 and TRBJ2-2, reads ETGVTQSPTHLIKTRGQQVTLRCSSQSGHNTVSWYQQALGQGPQFIFQYYREEENGRGNFPPRFSGLQFPNYSSELNVNALELDDSALYLCASSFRPSTGELFFGEGSRLTVL.

V and J are TRBV7-2 and TRBJ2-2; D is unclear. The CDR3 has 15 amino acids. The V end lost 0 bases, the J end lost 6 bases, and 11 bases lay between the germline ends. In germline, CDR1 is SGHTA, CDR2 FQGNSA. The CDR3 DNA follows: TGTGCCAGCAGCTTAGCGGGGATCGCCGCCGGGGAGCTGTTTTTT. Its translation is CASSLAGIAAGELFF.